The 19 T cell receptor beta chains listed next were all sequenced from one sample in a study of identical twins. Using its own MiXCR run on the 5' RACE reads, TCRdb lists one record per CDR3 protein. Of 200,000 to 250,000 distinct CDR3 sequences listed, approximately 12% are singletons. This sample was shared with a second study, whose subject was yellow fever vaccine responses in identical twins.

What was sequenced was memory (CD45RO+) T cells sorted from blood. The receptors stem from a woman younger than 35 in good health.

The rearrangement uses TRBV20-1 and TRBJ1-3, with D maybe TRBD1 (6 bases). This CDR3 comprises 18 residues. Trimming removed 6 bases at V and 0 bases at J, with 24 bases between. Germline assignment: CDR1 DFQATT and CDR2 SNEGSKA (reference sequence). The DNA for the CDR3 is TGCAGTGCCCAGAAAGCAGACTCAGGGGTATTCTCTGGAAACACCATATATTTT. As protein: CSAQKADSGVFSGNTIYF.

This clonotype has a single count. At one boundary the junction diverges from the germline segment, which might be a read error. This chain joins TRBV2 and TRBJ2-2; 7 positions match TRBD1. CDR1 and CDR2 from the germline V gene are SNHLY and FYNNEI. This CDR3 comprises 13 residues. The CDR3 coding sequence is TGTGCCAGCCGTGACAGGGTAGTAGGGGAGCTGTTTTTT. Amino acid sequence: CASRDRVVGELFF.

This clonotype appeared many times. The chain uses TRBV11-2 and TRBJ2-1, with D hard to call. In germline, CDR1 is SGHAT, CDR2 FQNNGV. Trimming removed 4 bases at V and 5 bases at J, with 12 bases between. This CDR3 contains 14 residues. In nucleotides, the CDR3 is TGTGCCAGCAGCTCTATTCAGGCTAACAATGAGCAGTTCTTC. It codes for CASSSIQANNEQFF. Looking up the rest from reference TRBV11-2 and TRBJ2-1 gives the full variable domain: EAGVAQSPRYKIIEKRQSVAFWCNPISGHATLYWYQQILGQGPKLLIQFQNNGVVDDSQLPKDRFSAERLKGVDSTLKIQPAKLEDSAVYLCASSSIQANNEQFFGPGTRLTVL.

The rearrangement joins TRBV21-1 to TRBJ2-2; TRBD2 is the table's D call, not checked against the DNA. TRBV21-1 is labeled a pseudogene. The CDR3 loop spans 15 amino acids. The CDR3 region is CASTPSGGWSGELFF. Here the CDR3 DNA reads TGTGCCAGCACCCCTTCGGGGGGGTGGTCCGGGGAGCTGTTTTTT.

The rearrangement joins TRBV7-9 to TRBJ2-3; 9 bases are shared with TRBD2. This CDR3 comprises 17 residues. V lost 5 bases, J lost 2 bases, and 11 bases stayed unmatched. Germline V gene data show CDR1 as SEHNR and CDR2 as FQNEAQ (reference sequence). Here the CDR3 reads CASSQGGAGGVTDTQYF. In DNA form, the CDR3 reads TGTGCCAGCAGCCAGGGAGGAGCGGGGGGCGTCACAGATACGCAGTATTTT.

This clonotype was detected only a few times. The CDR3 nucleotides are TGTGCCAGCAGCATGCTTATCGGGGGGGCATACAATGAGCAGTTCTTC. Its protein product is CASSMLIGGAYNEQFF. V gene TRBV7-2 combines with J gene TRBJ2-1, with 8 bases identical to TRBD2. Losses at the gene ends were 5 bases for V and 4 bases for J; bases not matched to a gene: 10. From germline, CDR1 is SGHTA and CDR2 FQGNSA. The CDR3 has 16 amino acids.

The chain carries TRBV7-9 and TRBJ2-7; TRBD2 agrees at 8 bases. Germline V gives CDR1 SEHNR, CDR2 FQNEAQ (reference sequence). The ends lost 5 bases at V and 3 bases at J; junction bases unmatched: 12. The CDR3 runs 16 residues. Written as DNA, the CDR3 is TGTGCCAGCAGCCGCCGGGGGGGTACTTCTCTCTACGAGCAGTACTTC. The encoded protein is CASSRRGGTSLYEQYF.

The sample holds many counts of this clonotype. The rearrangement links TRBV11-2 to TRBJ2-1, with 13 nucleotides matching TRBD2. The CDR3 covers 19 residues. Losses at the gene ends were 2 bases for V and 7 bases for J; bases not matched to a gene: 14. Germline V gene sequence: CDR1 SGHAT, CDR2 FQNNGV. CDR3 protein: CASSLKSLGLAGERNEQFF. Written as DNA, the CDR3 is TGTGCCAGCAGCTTAAAGTCCTTAGGACTAGCGGGAGAAAGAAATGAGCAGTTCTTC. Variable domain in full (rest from reference TRBV11-2 and TRBJ2-1): EAGVAQSPRYKIIEKRQSVAFWCNPISGHATLYWYQQILGQGPKLLIQFQNNGVVDDSQLPKDRFSAERLKGVDSTLKIQPAKLEDSAVYLCASSLKSLGLAGERNEQFFGPGTRLTVL.

This chain joins TRBV5-1 and TRBJ2-3; 15 nucleotides match TRBD2. The germline V gene encodes CDR1 SGHRS and CDR2 YFSETQ. The CDR3 has 17 amino acids. V was pared by 4 bases and J by 4 bases, with 7 bases of the junction left unmatched. The CDR3 protein is CASSHGLAGGLADTQYF. CDR3 sequence (DNA): TGCGCCAGCAGCCACGGACTAGCGGGGGGGCTCGCAGATACGCAGTATTTT. Drawing the rest from reference TRBV5-1 and TRBJ2-3, the complete variable domain is KAGVTQTPRYLIKTRGQQVTLSCSPISGHRSVSWYQQTPGQGLQFLFEYFSETQRNKGNFPGRFSGRQFSNSRSEMNVSTLELGDSALYLCASSHGLAGGLADTQYFGPGTRLTVL.

The chain links TRBV12-3 or TRBV12-4 to TRBJ1-1, with TRBD1 as a possible D gene (5 bases). This CDR3 comprises 16 residues. V was cut by 3 bases and J by 2 bases, with 16 bases left in between. DNA for the CDR3: TGTGCCAGCAGTTTCTCAGGACGGGGCGGTAACACTGAAGCTTTCTTT. Translated: CASSFSGRGGNTEAFF.

This clonotype was seen a few times. The DNA for the CDR3 is TGTGCCAGCAGTGAATATCAGTATTCACCCCTCCACTTT. Its translation is CASSEYQYSPLHF. The rearrangement joins TRBV25-1 to TRBJ1-6; D unresolved. Germline V gene sequence: CDR1 MGHDK, CDR2 SYGVNS. V lost 0 bases and J lost 8, with 5 bases in between. The CDR3 covers 13 residues. Complete variable domain (other parts from reference TRBV25-1 and TRBJ1-6): EADIYQTPRYLVIGTGKKITLECSQTMGHDKMYWYQQDPGMELHLIHYSYGVNSTEKGDLSSESTVSRIRTEHFPLTLESARPSHTSQYLCASSEYQYSPLHFGNGTRLTVT.

The chain has TRBV6-5 and TRBJ1-2; tentative D call: TRBD1 (5 bases). This CDR3 has 15 residues. Deletions cut 2 bases from V and 2 bases from J, with 12 bases between. Germline CDR1 MNHEY, CDR2 SVGAGI. CDR3 DNA: TGTGCCAGCAGTTACACCGTCGGGGGGAACTATGGCTACACCTTC. Amino acids: CASSYTVGGNYGYTF.

This clonotype occurred a few times. The J gene is TRBJ2-7, the V gene TRBV3-1; TRBD2 matches 9 bases. CDR1 LGHDT and CDR2 YNNKEL come from the germline V gene (reference sequence). The CDR3 extends over 14 amino acids. Germline trimming cut 1 base from V and 9 bases from J; bases unmatched to any gene: 7. Here the CDR3 DNA reads TGTGCCAGCAGCCAAGGGGGACTAGCTTCGGGGCAGTACTTC. Its protein product is CASSQGGLASGQYF.

This clonotype was found a few times. This chain links TRBV11-2 with TRBJ2-1, with D uncertain. This CDR3 is built from 10 residues. V was trimmed by 8 bases and J by 8 bases, leaving 7 bases between them. Germline V lookup: CDR1 SGHAT, CDR2 FQNNGV. The CDR3 DNA reads as TGTGCCAGCGGATATGATGAGCAGTTCTTC. The encoded protein is CASGYDEQFF.

This chain links TRBV11-2 with TRBJ2-3; no firm D call. The CDR3 is made up of 15 amino acids. The ends were cut back, 1 base at V and 4 bases at J, with 12 bases in the middle. CDR1 and CDR2 (germline): SGHAT, FQNNGV. CDR3 loop: CASSLGRKAPDTQYF. The CDR3 DNA sequence: TGTGCCAGCAGCTTAGGCAGGAAGGCCCCAGATACGCAGTATTTT.

The rearrangement joins TRBV11-2 to TRBJ1-3; no clear D gene. Germline loops: CDR1 SGHAT, CDR2 FQNNGV. The V end lost 0 bases, the J end lost 2 bases, and 5 bases lay between the germline ends. The CDR3 has 14 amino acids. Written as DNA, the CDR3 is TGTGCCAGCAGCTTAGACCGAACTGGAAACACCATATATTTT. Protein sequence: CASSLDRTGNTIYF. Full variable domain (outside the CDR3, taken from reference TRBV11-2 and TRBJ1-3): EAGVAQSPRYKIIEKRQSVAFWCNPISGHATLYWYQQILGQGPKLLIQFQNNGVVDDSQLPKDRFSAERLKGVDSTLKIQPAKLEDSAVYLCASSLDRTGNTIYFGEGSWLTVV.

This clonotype was counted ten times or more. The genes are TRBV12-3 or TRBV12-4 and TRBJ1-1; no clear D gene. The CDR3 totals 13 residues. V was pared by 2 bases and J by 4 bases, with 8 bases between. DNA for the CDR3: TGTGCCAGCAGTTTACGAACGTTCACTGAAGCTTTCTTT. Translated, it gives CASSLRTFTEAFF.

This chain uses TRBV29-1 with TRBJ2-7; D not resolved. This CDR3 has 11 amino acids. V lost 0 bases, J lost 2 bases, and 2 bases lay in between. Germline CDR1 SQVTM, CDR2 ANQGSEA. CDR3 nucleotide sequence: TGCAGCGTTGAAGAGACCTACGAGCAGTACTTC. Its protein product is CSVEETYEQYF.

This chain uses TRBV6-2 or TRBV6-3 with TRBJ2-7; possible D gene TRBD1, 6 bases. The CDR3 loop spans 14 amino acids. V dropped 0 bases and J dropped 5 bases, with 11 bases sitting between them. Germline assignment: CDR1 MNHEY and CDR2 SVGEGT. The CDR3 loop is CASSYSTGTNEQYF. DNA for the CDR3: TGTGCCAGCAGTTACTCAACAGGGACGAACGAGCAGTACTTC.